These 15 T cell receptor beta chains originate from one sample sequenced in a study of OX40 agonist ivuxolimab in advanced cancers. Repertoires were generated with immunoSEQ multiplex PCR, while TCRdb's copy carries only in-frame clones and drops some. The sample has roughly 48,000 clones; 60% to 85% are singletons. The material sequenced was CD4+ or CD8+ T cells sorted from blood, taken in a trial of the OX40 agonist ivuxolimab. The receptors were gathered from an adult with an advanced solid tumor such as melanoma, head and neck, liver or kidney cancer.

V gene TRBV11-1 combines with J gene TRBJ1-5, with no clear D. CDR3 length: 14 amino acids. The germline gives CDR1 SGHAT, CDR2 FQDESV (reference sequence). Trimming removed 5 bases at V and 6 bases at J, with 14 bases between. CDR3 sequence reads: CASSPDSLGQPQHF. CDR3 bases: TGTGCCAGCAGCCCCGACTCCTTGGGTCAGCCCCAGCATTTT.

J is TRBJ2-2 and V is TRBV11-2; D gene uncertain. V dropped 4 bases and J dropped 5 bases, with 8 bases sitting between them. Per germline, CDR1 SGHAT and CDR2 FQNNGV. The CDR3 length is 13 residues. The CDR3 protein is CASSSWATGELFF. The CDR3 nucleotides are TGTGCCAGCAGCTCCTGGGCAACCGGGGAGCTGTTTTTT.

V and J are TRBV7-9 and TRBJ2-1, with 12 bases fitting TRBD2. Germline trimming cut 7 bases from V and 7 bases from J; bases unmatched to any gene: 8. The CDR3 is 15 residues long. Per germline, CDR1 SEHNR and CDR2 FQNEAQ (reference sequence). The CDR3 sequence: CASTLLAGGKNEQFF. In DNA form, the CDR3 reads TGTGCCAGCACCCTACTAGCGGGAGGAAAAAATGAGCAGTTCTTC.

The chain joins TRBV30 to TRBJ1-1; 11 bases match TRBD1. This CDR3 has 16 amino acids. The germline V gene has CDR1 GTSNPN and CDR2 SVGIG (reference sequence). V gave up 4 bases and J gave up 4 bases; unmatched junction bases: 11. DNA of the CDR3: TGTGCCTGGATCACACGGCCGGGACAGGGGGGCACTGAAGCTTTCTTT. It yields the protein CAWITRPGQGGTEAFF.

The rearrangement links TRBV4-3 to TRBJ1-4, with unresolved D. The V end was cut by 0 bases, the J end by 10 bases, with 18 bases between. Germline CDR1 reads LGHNA; CDR2 reads YSLEER. This CDR3 spans 16 amino acids. CDR3 coding DNA: TGCGCCAGCAGCCAAGAGAGCGGGCCCGGAGTCGGAAAACTGTTTTTT. Translated: CASSQESGPGVGKLFF.

The CDR3 region has the DNA TGTGCCAGCAGTTACGGGAACCCAAATGAGCAGTTCTTC. Amino acids: CASSYGNPNEQFF. The chain couples TRBV6-5 to TRBJ2-1; unclear D gene. The ends were cut back, 2 bases at V and 7 bases at J, with 9 bases in the middle. Germline lookup yields CDR1 MNHEY and CDR2 SVGAGI. This CDR3 has 13 amino acids.

The rearrangement joins TRBV11-1 to TRBJ2-7; 7 positions agree with TRBD2. The CDR3 has 14 residues. Germline CDR1 SGHAT, CDR2 FQDESV (reference sequence). The V gene end was trimmed by 1 base and the J gene end by 7 bases; junction bases not matched to a gene: 7. The CDR3 spells CASSLEGGGAEQYF. CDR3 nucleotide sequence: TGTGCCAGCAGCTTAGAGGGCGGGGGAGCGGAGCAGTACTTC.

The gene calls are TRBV11-2 and TRBJ2-3; D may be TRBD2 (7 bases). This CDR3 contains 16 residues. Germline V lookup: CDR1 SGHAT, CDR2 FQNNGV. Trimming took 1 base from V and 2 from J, leaving 13 bases between them. Here the CDR3 reads CASSLVGGGATDTQYF. CDR3 bases: TGTGCCAGCAGCTTAGTGGGAGGGGGGGCCACAGATACGCAGTATTTT.

The rearrangement links TRBV7-9 to TRBJ2-3; TRBD2 might be the D (5 bases). Germline loops: CDR1 SEHNR, CDR2 FQNEAQ (reference sequence). V lost 5 bases, J lost 2 bases, and 14 bases lay in between. The CDR3 consists of 15 residues. Written as DNA, the CDR3 is TGTGCCAGCAGCCTTCTTAGCGTGAACACAGATACGCAGTATTTT. It translates to CASSLLSVNTDTQYF.

This clone ranks as medium-sized. V gene TRBV7-9 combines with J gene TRBJ1-2; D is ambiguous. Trimming took 6 bases from V and 4 from J, leaving 12 bases between them. Germline lookup yields CDR1 SEHNR and CDR2 FQNEAQ (reference sequence). This CDR3 spans 13 amino acids. CDR3 sequence reads: CASRRGGGYGYTF. CDR3 coding DNA: TGTGCCAGCAGAAGAGGCGGAGGCTATGGCTACACCTTC.

This chain uses TRBV10-3 with TRBJ1-2, with D perhaps TRBD1 (5 bases). CDR1 and CDR2 (germline): ENHRY, SYGVKD. The V end was cut by 4 bases, the J end by 4 bases, with 10 bases between. The CDR3 loop spans 13 amino acids. Here the CDR3 reads CAISAGSAYGYTF. In DNA, the CDR3 is TGTGCCATCAGTGCAGGGTCGGCCTATGGCTACACCTTC.

The J gene is TRBJ2-7, the V gene TRBV2; TRBD1 or TRBD2 may be the D gene (6 bases each). This CDR3 is built from 14 residues. Germline CDR1 is SNHLY and CDR2 is FYNNEI. Trimming removed 7 bases from V and 0 bases from J, with 13 bases in between. CDR3 nucleotides: TGTGCCAGCATAGGGGGGATAGGCTCCTACGAGCAGTACTTC. It is translated as CASIGGIGSYEQYF.

This clone was detected a few times. The chain joins TRBV6-7 to TRBJ1-2; TRBD1 might be the D (5 bases). TRBV6-7 is treated as an ORF (open reading frame) with a function not yet certain. Deletions cut 5 bases from V and 2 bases from J, with 15 bases between. The CDR3 has 15 residues. CDR3 in amino acids: CASSTLPGRNYGYTF. CDR3 in DNA: TGTGCCAGCAGTACCCTCCCGGGACGGAACTATGGCTACACCTTC.

V and J are TRBV5-4 and TRBJ2-3; D ambiguous. Deletions cut 4 bases from V and 4 bases from J, with 13 bases between. The CDR3 spans 14 residues. CDR1 SGHNT and CDR2 YYREEE come from the germline V gene (reference sequence). The CDR3 DNA sequence: TGTGCCAGCAGCCCGTACTTAGGGTCAGATACGCAGTATTTT. Encoded protein: CASSPYLGSDTQYF.

J is TRBJ2-3 and V is TRBV11-3; D not resolved. The CDR3 loop spans 12 amino acids. The V gene's germline CDR1 is SGHNT and CDR2 YENEEA. Trimming pared 3 bases from V and 5 bases from J, leaving 6 bases between. CDR3 sequence (DNA): TGTGCCAGCAGCTTCCGAGAAGATACGCAGTATTTT. This codes for CASSFREDTQYF.